The 23 T cell receptor beta chains below come from one sample, sequenced in a study of blood T cell repertoires in COVID-19. Clones were sequenced by immunoSEQ multiplex PCR, and TCRdb holds only the in-frame ones, with some missing. Among hundreds of thousands of clones listed, around nine tenths were seen once. Sequenced: PBMCs or T cells enriched from blood (not recorded which). All receptors derive from a man in his sixties who had recovered from COVID-19.

This chain connects TRBV11-3 to TRBJ2-7; 8 positions agree with TRBD1. The CDR3 totals 15 residues. CDR1 is SGHNT, CDR2 YENEEA, per germline. The V gene end was trimmed by 5 bases and the J gene end by 5 bases; junction bases not matched to a gene: 11. As DNA, the CDR3 is TGTGCCAGCAGCCAGTTTAGTGACAGGGGCCACGAGCAGTACTTC. The encoded protein is CASSQFSDRGHEQYF.

The chain uses TRBV30 and TRBJ1-6; 9 positions match TRBD1. The CDR3 contains 18 residues. The germline V gene has CDR1 GTSNPN and CDR2 SVGIG (reference sequence). With 2 bases clipped from V and 1 base from J, the junction kept 9 bases outside the gene matches. The CDR3 spells CAWSFTTGGTSYNSPLHF. CDR3 nucleotide sequence: TGTGCCTGGAGTTTCACCACAGGGGGCACATCCTATAATTCACCCCTCCACTTT.

In its sample, this clone was seen a few times. This chain joins TRBV19 and TRBJ2-7, with TRBD1 identical over 9 bases. Germline V gene data show CDR1 as LNHDA and CDR2 as SQIVND (reference sequence). CDR3 length equals 13 residues. V trimming: 7 bases; J trimming: 5 bases; junction bases outside the gene matches: 6. The CDR3 coding sequence is TGTGCCAGTACTCGGACAGGGGAAGACGAGCAGTACTTC. It specifies CASTRTGEDEQYF.

This chain connects TRBV4-2 to TRBJ2-5; the D is unclear. V was clipped by 4 bases and J by 3 bases, with 15 bases between them. Germline V gene lookup returns CDR1 LGHNA and CDR2 YNFKEQ. The CDR3 loop spans 15 amino acids. CDR3 loop: CASSLLLPGKETQYF. DNA of the CDR3: TGTGCCAGCAGCCTCCTTTTGCCAGGAAAAGAGACCCAGTACTTC.

The chain uses TRBV27 and TRBJ2-5; 12 bases line up with TRBD2. V lost 5 bases and J lost 4; bases outside the gene matches: 11. Germline V gene data show CDR1 as MNHEY and CDR2 as SMNVEV (reference sequence). The CDR3 runs 17 residues. The CDR3 here is CASSQVLAGGFRETQYF. DNA of the CDR3: TGTGCCAGCAGTCAGGTGCTAGCGGGAGGGTTTAGAGAGACCCAGTACTTC.

J is TRBJ1-2 and V is TRBV3-1 (or the pseudogene TRBV3-2); D unclear. CDR1 and CDR2 from the germline V gene are LGHDT and YNNKEL (reference sequence). The CDR3 loop spans 14 amino acids. Trimming pared 4 bases from V and 6 bases from J, leaving 15 bases between. CDR3 loop: CASSPSYEVHGYTF. The CDR3 region has the DNA TGTGCCAGCAGCCCTTCGTATGAGGTGCATGGCTACACCTTC.

The rearrangement joins TRBV4-3 to TRBJ1-6; 9 bases line up with TRBD1. V shed 0 bases and J 8 bases; nucleotides not matched to a gene: 5. The CDR3 loop spans 16 amino acids. Germline CDR1 is LGHNA and CDR2 is YSLEER. The DNA of the CDR3 is TGCGCCAGCAGCCAAGATAGAGGACAGGGGCATTCACCCCTCCACTTT. It translates to CASSQDRGQGHSPLHF.

This clone was found once. The rearrangement joins TRBV7-8 to TRBJ2-1, with D maybe TRBD2 (5 bases). Germline-derived CDR1 and CDR2 are SGHVS and FQNEAQ. Trimming pared 4 bases from V and 7 bases from J, leaving 17 bases between. This CDR3 comprises 15 residues. The CDR3 bases are TGTGCCAGCAGCTGTTACTTTCTAGAGCGGAATGAGCAGTTCTTC. This codes for CASSCYFLERNEQFF.

The chain employs TRBV5-1 and TRBJ2-3; no definite D call. This CDR3 region has 12 residues. Trimming stripped 4 bases from V and 7 bases from J, with 10 bases between. CDR1 and CDR2 (germline): SGHRS, YFSETQ. CDR3 nucleotide sequence: TGCGCCAGCAGCCCCGAGAAGTATACGCAGTATTTT. This codes for CASSPEKYTQYF.

The chain uses TRBV5-6 and TRBJ2-7; 9 bases agree with TRBD1. The germline V gene encodes CDR1 SGHDT and CDR2 YYEEEE. The CDR3 contains 15 residues. With 3 bases clipped from V and 2 bases from J, the junction kept 6 bases outside the gene matches. The CDR3 sequence is CASSWGTGLTYEQYF. Here the CDR3 DNA reads TGTGCCAGCAGCTGGGGGACAGGGTTAACCTACGAGCAGTACTTC.

The chain couples TRBV29-1 to TRBJ2-1, with TRBD1 matching 10 bases. V trimming: 7 bases; J trimming: 13 bases; junction bases outside the gene matches: 13. CDR1 is SQVTM and CDR2 is ANQGSEA in the germline V gene. This CDR3 region has 13 residues. The CDR3 sequence: CSASRTGQGNQFF. Written as DNA, the CDR3 is TGCAGCGCCTCAAGAACGGGACAGGGGAATCAGTTCTTC.

The chain has TRBV7-2 and TRBJ1-4, with D possibly TRBD1 on 6 matching bases. The germline CDR1 and CDR2 sequences are SGHTA and FQGNSA. This CDR3 has 14 amino acids. Trimming pared 1 base from V and 7 bases from J, leaving 10 bases between. The CDR3 sequence: CASSLGGPGEKLFF. CDR3 in DNA: TGTGCCAGCAGCTTAGGGGGGCCGGGTGAAAAACTGTTTTTT.

This sequence joins TRBV19 and TRBJ1-3; D gene unclear. The CDR3 is 14 residues long. CDR1 and CDR2 from the germline V gene are LNHDA and SQIVND (reference sequence). Trimming pared 4 bases from V and 0 bases from J, leaving 7 bases between. The CDR3 region has the DNA TGTGCCAGTAGTAAAGGGAGCTCTGGAAACACCATATATTTT. Amino acid sequence: CASSKGSSGNTIYF. Complete variable domain (other parts from reference TRBV19 and TRBJ1-3): DGGITQSPKYLFRKEGQNVTLSCEQNLNHDAMYWYRQDPGQGLRLIYYSQIVNDFQKGDIAEGYSVSREKKESFPLTVTSAQKNPTAFYLCASSKGSSGNTIYFGEGSWLTVV.

For the CDR3, the DNA is TGTGCCAGCAGTGGATCAGAGACAGATACGCAGTATTTT. Amino acids: CASSGSETDTQYF. V gene TRBV6-6 combines with J gene TRBJ2-3; D not resolved. Trimming removed 5 bases from V and 3 bases from J, with 9 bases in between. Germline values: CDR1 MNHNY, CDR2 SVGAGI (reference sequence). The CDR3 extends over 13 amino acids.

The genes are TRBV2 and TRBJ2-3; TRBD1 aligns across 8 bases. V lost 4 bases to trimming and J lost 0 bases; unmatched junction nucleotides: 3. The CDR3 contains 15 residues. Germline V gene data show CDR1 as SNHLY and CDR2 as FYNNEI. CDR3 protein: CASSGQGFSTDTQYF. The CDR3 DNA reads TGTGCCAGCAGTGGACAGGGGTTCAGCACAGATACGCAGTATTTT. The variable domain in full, with the rest retrieved from reference TRBV2 and TRBJ2-3, is EPEVTQTPSHQVTQMGQEVILRCVPISNHLYFYWYRQILGQKVEFLVSFYNNEISEKSEIFDDQFSVERPDGSNFTLKIRSTKLEDSAMYFCASSGQGFSTDTQYFGPGTRLTVL.

The CDR3 loop is CASSELGTENSPLHF. CDR3 coding DNA: TGTGCCAGCAGTGAACTCGGGACAGAGAATTCACCCCTCCACTTT. The rearrangement joins TRBV6-1 to TRBJ1-6; TRBD1 agrees at 7 bases. V was pared by 2 bases and J by 7 bases, with 5 bases of the junction left unmatched. Germline V gives CDR1 MNHNS, CDR2 SASEGT. The CDR3 spans 15 residues.

The chain carries TRBV15 and TRBJ2-5; the D is unclear. Germline V gives CDR1 LNHNV, CDR2 YYDKDF (reference sequence). The CDR3 is 14 amino acids. Trimming removed 5 bases from V and 3 bases from J, with 13 bases in between. Here the CDR3 DNA reads TGTGCCACCAGCCCGGGTCCTTCCAAAGAGACCCAGTACTTC. Its protein product is CATSPGPSKETQYF.

This sequence joins TRBV27 and TRBJ1-5; TRBD1 might be the D (6 bases). The germline V gene has CDR1 MNHEY and CDR2 SMNVEV (reference sequence). The CDR3 consists of 15 residues. Between the trimmed V and J ends, which lost 6 bases and 6 bases, there was a span of 18 bases. The CDR3 bases are TGTGCCAGCAGCCGGACAGCGGAGGCGGGTCAGCCCCAGCATTTT. Translation gives CASSRTAEAGQPQHF.

This chain joins TRBV30 and TRBJ1-2; TRBD1 matches at 8 bases. With 2 bases clipped from V and 4 bases from J, the junction kept 6 bases outside the gene matches. This CDR3 region has 14 residues. CDR1 is GTSNPN, CDR2 SVGIG, per germline (reference sequence). CDR3: CAWSLDRGIYGYTF. CDR3 sequence (DNA): TGTGCCTGGAGTCTTGACAGGGGTATCTATGGCTACACCTTC.

The rearrangement uses TRBV2 and TRBJ2-7, with D tentatively TRBD1 (5 bases). This CDR3 region has 13 residues. V was cut by 10 bases and J by 3 bases, with 16 bases left in between. From germline, CDR1 is SNHLY and CDR2 FYNNEI. The CDR3 loop reads CAIQGHQLYEQYF. In DNA, the CDR3 is TGTGCCATCCAAGGACACCAGCTCTACGAGCAGTACTTC.

This sequence joins TRBV25-1 and TRBJ2-5; 7 bases align to TRBD1. With V trimmed by 5 bases and J by 6 bases, 3 bases remained unmatched. Germline V CDR1 and CDR2: MGHDK, SYGVNS. The CDR3 extends over 12 amino acids. This CDR3 reads CASSHRGQTQYF. The CDR3 region has the DNA TGTGCCAGCAGTCACAGGGGTCAGACCCAGTACTTC.

The chain employs TRBV9 and TRBJ2-1; 11 bases are shared with TRBD2. Germline V gene data show CDR1 as SGDLS and CDR2 as YYNGEE. V trimming: 0 bases; J trimming: 15 bases; junction bases outside the gene matches: 8. The CDR3 spans 14 residues. The CDR3 DNA reads TGTGCCAGCAGCGTAGGTGCTAGCGGGAGGATTCTGTTCTTC. This codes for CASSVGASGRILFF. Full variable domain (remainder filled in from reference TRBV9 and TRBJ2-1): DSGVTQTPKHLITATGQRVTLRCSPRSGDLSVYWYQQSLDQGLQFLIQYYNGEERAKGNILERFSAQQFPDLHSELNLSSLELGDSALYFCASSVGASGRILFFGPGTRLTVL.

The J gene is TRBJ1-2, the V gene TRBV11-1, with 10 bases identical to TRBD1. The germline V gene encodes CDR1 SGHAT and CDR2 FQDESV (reference sequence). V was pared by 5 bases and J by 7 bases, with 7 bases of the junction left unmatched. This CDR3 comprises 14 residues. CDR3 protein: CASSELGQGGGYTF. The CDR3, as DNA: TGTGCCAGCAGCGAACTCGGACAGGGGGGTGGCTACACCTTC.